The next 8 T cell receptor beta chains were all read from a single sample in a study of shared clonotypes between healthy human individuals. Sequencing was performed with immunoSEQ multiplex PCR; in TCRdb, only in-frame clones are kept and a portion is missing. The top ten hold roughly 1.4% of the sample, which has about 1 million clones, approximately 76% seen once. Sequencing was carried out using memory CD4+ T cells sorted from blood. The sample's subset: CD45RA-negative fraction. The receptors stem from a man between 18 and 29 years old in good health.

In this sample, this clone turned up a few times. The chain has TRBV6-6 and TRBJ1-5, with 7 bases identical to TRBD1. The CDR3 sequence is 16 residues long. The germline V gene encodes CDR1 MNHNY and CDR2 SVGAGI (reference sequence). J gave up 4 bases and V 6 bases, and 12 bases lay outside the gene matches. The CDR3, as DNA: TGTGCCAGCAGCCACGGGACAGCCGGGGCAAATCAGCCCCAGCATTTT. As protein: CASSHGTAGANQPQHF.

This clone was detected only once. This sequence joins TRBV18 and TRBJ2-1, with unresolved D. The length of the CDR3 is 14 residues. The V gene's germline CDR1 is KGHSH and CDR2 LQKENI. Trimming cost V 1 base and J 5 bases, with 9 bases left between them. This chain's CDR3 is CASSPRYGNNEQFF. The CDR3 nucleotides read TGTGCCAGCTCACCACGGTATGGAAACAATGAGCAGTTCTTC.

The count of this clone is one. V is TRBV6-1 and J is TRBJ1-4, with 8 bases fitting TRBD1. V lost 0 bases to trimming and J lost 8 bases; unmatched junction nucleotides: 17. This CDR3 has 19 amino acids. Looked up from germline, CDR1 is MNHNS and CDR2 is SASEGT. The DNA for the CDR3 is TGTGCCAGCAGTGAAGCGGGGGAAAATGTGAGACAGGGGTACGAAAAACTGTTTTTT. Translating gives CASSEAGENVRQGYEKLFF.

This chain joins TRBV7-9 and TRBJ2-7; unclear D gene. The CDR3 spans 13 residues. The germline V gene encodes CDR1 SEHNR and CDR2 FQNEAQ (reference sequence). Between the trimmed V and J ends, which lost 1 base and 5 bases, there was a span of 9 bases. CDR3 sequence: CASSLGKADEQYF. In nucleotides, the CDR3 is TGTGCCAGCAGCTTAGGGAAGGCGGACGAGCAGTACTTC.

The V and J genes are TRBV29-1 and TRBJ2-7, with D tentatively TRBD1 or TRBD2 (6 bases each). The germline gives CDR1 SQVTM, CDR2 ANQGSEA. This CDR3 comprises 14 residues. Trimming stripped 4 bases from V and 2 bases from J, with 15 bases between. Here the CDR3 DNA reads TGCAGCGTTGTTGGAGGGACACGGCCCTACGAGCAGTACTTC. Amino acid sequence: CSVVGGTRPYEQYF.

V usage is TRBV7-2 and J usage is TRBJ2-3; the D is unclear. The germline V gene has CDR1 SGHTA and CDR2 FQGNSA. The CDR3 spans 12 residues. V was pared by 5 bases and J by 10 bases, with 13 bases between. The CDR3 is CASSGDRGPQYF. CDR3 nucleotides: TGTGCCAGCAGCGGAGATAGAGGACCGCAGTATTTT.

The gene calls are TRBV30 and TRBJ2-4; 7 positions agree with TRBD1. Germline CDR1 reads GTSNPN; CDR2 reads SVGIG (reference sequence). Unmatched junction bases numbered 10, after V lost 5 bases and J lost 9 bases. The CDR3 loop spans 13 amino acids. In DNA, the CDR3 is TGTGCCTGGGGCTTAACAGGGGTGGGCATTCAGTACTTC. It translates to CAWGLTGVGIQYF.

The chain joins TRBV5-1 to TRBJ2-1; 12 bases are a match to TRBD2. The CDR3 extends over 16 amino acids. V lost 6 bases and J lost 4; bases outside the gene matches: 8. Germline V gives CDR1 SGHRS, CDR2 YFSETQ. CDR3 DNA sequence: TGCGCCAGCACCTACTCCCTAGCGGGAGGGTACAATGAGCAGTTCTTC. Protein sequence: CASTYSLAGGYNEQFF. Full variable domain (outside the CDR3, taken from reference TRBV5-1 and TRBJ2-1): KAGVTQTPRYLIKTRGQQVTLSCSPISGHRSVSWYQQTPGQGLQFLFEYFSETQRNKGNFPGRFSGRQFSNSRSEMNVSTLELGDSALYLCASTYSLAGGYNEQFFGPGTRLTVL.